This T cell receptor beta chain was recovered during a study of cytomegalovirus exposure and HLA in healthy donors. The data were produced by immunoSEQ multiplex PCR, yet TCRdb's version contains in-frame clones alone and is incomplete. The sample contains roughly 280,000 clones, 80% to 90% of which appear only once. Broader study findings: In vitro, three CMV-associated chains proved specific for CMV antigens.

CDR3 size: 11 residues. The V and J ends lost 6 bases and 0 bases respectively, with 3 bases between them. Germline assignment: CDR1 MNHEY and CDR2 SVGAGI. About this clone itself: Antigen specificity is unknown.

The chain joins TRBV6-5 to TRBJ2-7; D gene uncertain. The source material was PBMCs. This sequence originates from a woman aged 18-29 years in good health and CMV-seronegative. CDR3 coding DNA: TGTGCCAGCAGCCACTCCTACGAGCAGTACTTC. It yields the protein CASSHSYEQYF.